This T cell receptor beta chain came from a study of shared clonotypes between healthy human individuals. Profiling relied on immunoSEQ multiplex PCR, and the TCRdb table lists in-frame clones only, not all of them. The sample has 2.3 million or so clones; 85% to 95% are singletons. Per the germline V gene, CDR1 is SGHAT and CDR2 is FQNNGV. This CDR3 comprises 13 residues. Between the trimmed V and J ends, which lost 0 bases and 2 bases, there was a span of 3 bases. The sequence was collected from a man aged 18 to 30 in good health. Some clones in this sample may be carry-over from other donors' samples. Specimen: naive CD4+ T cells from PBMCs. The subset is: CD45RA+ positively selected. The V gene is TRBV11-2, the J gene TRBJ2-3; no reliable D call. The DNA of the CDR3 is TGTGCCAGCAGCTTAGACACCACAGATACGCAGTATTTT. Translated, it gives CASSLDTTDTQYF.